This T cell receptor beta chain comes out of a study of blood T cell repertoires in COVID-19. Across the whole study: COVID-19 samples from acute and convalescent phases originated in the United States, Italy and Spain. T cells, B-cell-depleted T cells, or PBMCs provided the cDNA or gDNA that served as material.

Germline V gene sequence: CDR1 LNHDA, CDR2 SQIVND (reference sequence). The V end lost 3 bases, the J end lost 3 bases, and 17 bases lay between the germline ends. The CDR3 spans 17 residues. Original data processing: Reference gene primer amplification in the assay estimated nucleated cell counts. Using immunoSEQ multiplex PCR, the repertoire was profiled, and TCRdb retains in-frame clones only, with some absent. V and J calls plus clone size are reproduced from that table; the DNA served to infer D and trimming. The data contain about 89,000 clones, less than 85% of them singletons. V usage is TRBV19 and J usage is TRBJ2-2; D may be TRBD1 (6 bases). The sequence derives from an elderly woman with acute or convalescent COVID-19. Sequenced: peripheral blood. The CDR3 loop is CASSMGAGVAYTGELFF. CDR3 nucleotide sequence: TGTGCCAGTAGTATGGGGGCTGGGGTAGCTTACACCGGGGAGCTGTTTTTT.